In its sample, the clone carrying this T cell receptor (beta chain) was seen many times. This sample is drawn from a study of neurological immune-mediated disorders. TCRdb redid the calling of the 5' RACE reads with MiXCR, one entry per CDR3 protein. The data show 40,000 to 45,000 distinct CDR3 sequences, with about 12% seen just once and 1.3% held by the top ten. The CDR3 runs 14 residues. V was shortened by 3 bases and J by 4 bases, with 11 bases between the two germline ends. Germline-derived CDR1 and CDR2 are LNHDA and SQIVND (reference sequence). The receptor was derived from a female donor in good health. Sequenced material: PBMCs. V gene TRBV19 combines with J gene TRBJ2-3; D ambiguous. As DNA, the CDR3 is TGTGCCAGTAGTATCGGCAAAAATCCAGATACGCAGTATTTT. Protein product: CASSIGKNPDTQYF.